The source of this T cell receptor beta chain is a study of T cells in Graves' hyperthyroidism and ophthalmopathy. This CDR3 has 11 residues. Trimming took 5 bases from V and 10 from J, leaving 8 bases between them. The germline V gene encodes CDR1 SNHLY and CDR2 FYNNEI. The source material, RNA transcripts, was used to amplify TCR beta CDR3 regions. The TCR CDR3 was amplified in a first-round RT-PCR using the HTBI primer set. TCRdb analysed the multiplex PCR reads with MiXCR anew, one entry per CDR3 protein. Of around 300,000 distinct CDR3 sequences detected, about 14% appear once; the ten largest clones hold around 7.9%. This clonotype came up many times.

This clonotype was obtained from a woman under 40 with Graves' hyperthyroidism that later progressed to Graves' ophthalmopathy. Sequencing was done on a sample of blood. The rearrangement uses TRBV2 and TRBJ2-2; D is unclear. DNA of the CDR3: TGTGCCAGCAGTCTCCGCCAGGAGCTGTTTTTT. This gives the protein CASSLRQELFF. Filled out from reference TRBV2 and TRBJ2-2, the complete variable domain reads EPEVTQTPSHQVTQMGQEVILRCVPISNHLYFYWYRQILGQKVEFLVSFYNNEISEKSEIFDDQFSVERPDGSNFTLKIRSTKLEDSAMYFCASSLRQELFFGEGSRLTVL.